Listed below are T cell receptor beta chains from one sample, sequenced in a study of T cells after yellow fever vaccination. TCRdb recomputed calls from the 5' RACE reads with MiXCR, one row per CDR3 protein. This sample has some 290,000 distinct CDR3 sequences, with over 8.5% found just once. The sequences come from CD4+ T cells sorted from PBMCs, collected 45 days after the yellow fever booster vaccination. The receptors come from a man aged 18 to 29 who received the YFV17D yellow fever vaccine. Both conserved end residues are part of each CDR3. A D gene is named only where the DNA matches it firmly. The size of a clone is reported for some rows only, either as once, few or many, or as a class for expanded clones.

D | J | V | size | CDR3 | DNA
NA | TRBJ1-5 | TRBV4-1 | few | CASSQDRPGNQPQHF | TGCGCCAGCAGCCAAGATAGGCCAGGGAATCAGCCCCAGCATTTT
TRBD2 | TRBJ2-2 | TRBV5-4 | few | CASSLPLAGKTGELFF | TGTGCCAGCAGCTTGCCACTAGCGGGGAAAACCGGGGAGCTGTTTTTT
NA | TRBJ1-2 | TRBV7-2 | NA | CASSLEAGRNYGYTF | TGTGCCAGCAGCTTAGAGGCGGGACGGAACTATGGCTACACCTTC
NA | TRBJ1-3 | TRBV6-2/TRBV6-3 | NA | CASSYWRQFSGNTIYF | TGTGCCAGCAGTTACTGGAGACAGTTCTCTGGAAACACCATATATTTT
NA | TRBJ2-2 | TRBV4-3 | many | CASSQDTGIPGELFF | TGCGCCAGCAGCCAAGATACAGGGATTCCCGGGGAGCTGTTTTTT
NA | TRBJ2-2 | TRBV9 | NA | CASSPGGLNTGELFF | TGTGCCAGCAGCCCCGGGGGTTTGAACACCGGGGAGCTGTTTTTT
NA | TRBJ2-2 | TRBV5-1 | many | CASSLGGLLNTGELFF | TGCGCCAGCAGCTTGGGGGGACTCCTGAACACCGGGGAGCTGTTTTTT
NA | TRBJ1-1 | TRBV12-3/TRBV12-4 | few | CASRPSITNTEAFF | TGTGCCAGCAGACCCTCGATCACGAACACTGAAGCTTTCTTT
TRBD1 | TRBJ2-5 | TRBV5-4 | few | CASSSQPGGQETQYF | TGTGCCAGCAGCTCTCAACCAGGGGGCCAAGAGACCCAGTACTTC
NA | TRBJ1-6 | TRBV3-1 | NA | CASSQGPEGSYNSPLHF | TGTGCCAGCAGCCAAGGCCCAGAAGGGTCCTATAATTCACCCCTCCACTTT
TRBD1 | TRBJ1-2 | TRBV29-1 | few | CSVVISAGGYGYTF | TGCAGCGTTGTTATTTCGGCAGGGGGCTATGGCTACACCTTC
NA | TRBJ2-3 | TRBV20-1 | few | CSARVVQGIDTQYF | TGCAGTGCTAGAGTTGTCCAGGGGATAGATACGCAGTATTTT
NA | TRBJ2-1 | TRBV20-1 | many | CSARDPLGPTRNEQFF | TGCAGTGCTAGAGATCCACTGGGCCCTACTCGCAATGAGCAGTTCTTC
TRBD2 | TRBJ2-7 | TRBV30 | many | CAWSVLAGVYEQYF | TGTGCCTGGAGTGTTCTAGCGGGGGTCTACGAGCAGTACTTC
NA | TRBJ1-5 | TRBV27 | NA | CASSLEGRSQPQHF | TGTGCCAGCAGTTTAGAGGGTCGCAGTCAGCCCCAGCATTTT